This T cell receptor beta chain was found in a study of CD8+CD57+ T cells in acquired aplastic anemia. The wider study: Recorded DNA amounts for sorted CD4+ and CD8+ cells had an average of 3.2 ug.

TCR beta VDJ and CDR3 profiling used genomic DNA as template. One entry per CDR3 protein results from TCRdb running MiXCR on the reads. The table records about 160,000 distinct CDR3 sequences, approximately 40% of them present only once. Germline CDR1 ENHRY, CDR2 SYGVKD. The V end was cut by 3 bases, the J end by 0 bases, with 9 bases between. This CDR3 has 15 residues. This TCR was recovered from a human donor in good health. The chain is built from TRBV10-3 and TRBJ1-5; D unclear. The material sequenced was sorted CD4+, CD8+, or CD8+CD57+ T cells (not recorded which) from PBMCs. The CDR3 region is CAISDSQASNQPQHF. In nucleotides, the CDR3 is TGTGCCATCAGTGATAGTCAGGCTAGCAATCAGCCCCAGCATTTT.